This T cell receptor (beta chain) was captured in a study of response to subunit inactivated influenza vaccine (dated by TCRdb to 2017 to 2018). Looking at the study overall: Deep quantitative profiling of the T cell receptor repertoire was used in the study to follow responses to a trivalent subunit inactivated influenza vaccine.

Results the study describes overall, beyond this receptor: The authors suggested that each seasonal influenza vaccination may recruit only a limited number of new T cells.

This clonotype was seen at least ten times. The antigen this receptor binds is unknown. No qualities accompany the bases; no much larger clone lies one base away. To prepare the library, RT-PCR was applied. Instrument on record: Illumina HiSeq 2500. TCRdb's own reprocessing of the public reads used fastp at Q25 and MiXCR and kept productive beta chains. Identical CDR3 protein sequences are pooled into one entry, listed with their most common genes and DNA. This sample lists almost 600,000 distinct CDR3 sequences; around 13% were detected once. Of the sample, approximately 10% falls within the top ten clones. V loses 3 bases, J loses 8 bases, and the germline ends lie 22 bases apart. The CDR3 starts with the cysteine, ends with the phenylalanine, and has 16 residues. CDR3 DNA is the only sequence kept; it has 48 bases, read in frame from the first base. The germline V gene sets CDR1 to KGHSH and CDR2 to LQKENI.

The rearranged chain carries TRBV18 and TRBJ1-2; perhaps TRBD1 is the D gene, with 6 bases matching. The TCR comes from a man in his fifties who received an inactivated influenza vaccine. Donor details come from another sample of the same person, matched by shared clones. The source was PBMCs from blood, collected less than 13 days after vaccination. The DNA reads TGTGCCAGCTCACCCCCCGGGACACAACTGATAGGGGGCTACACCTTC. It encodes CASSPPGTQLIGGYTF.